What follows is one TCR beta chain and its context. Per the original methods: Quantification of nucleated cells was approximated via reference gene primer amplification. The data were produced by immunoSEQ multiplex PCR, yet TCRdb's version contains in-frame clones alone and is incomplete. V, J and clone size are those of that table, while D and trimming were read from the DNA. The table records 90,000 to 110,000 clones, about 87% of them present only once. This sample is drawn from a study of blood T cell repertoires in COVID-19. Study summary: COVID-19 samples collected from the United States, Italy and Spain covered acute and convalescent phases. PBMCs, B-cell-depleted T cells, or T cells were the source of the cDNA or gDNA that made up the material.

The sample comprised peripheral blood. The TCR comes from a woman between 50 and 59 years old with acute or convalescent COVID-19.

The CDR3: CASSLLGGASGANVLTF. The CDR3 DNA is TGTGCCAGCAGTTTGTTAGGGGGGGCCTCTGGGGCCAACGTCCTGACTTTC. This sequence joins TRBV28 and TRBJ2-6; a possible D gene is TRBD2 (7 bases). Deletions cut 3 bases from V and 0 bases from J, with 12 bases between. Per the germline V gene, CDR1 is MDHEN and CDR2 is SYDVKM. The CDR3 totals 17 residues.